The T cell receptor beta chain described here comes from a study of blood T cell repertoires in COVID-19. Study summary: Researchers got acute and convalescent COVID-19 samples from the United States, Italy and Spain. PBMCs, B-cell-depleted T cells, or T cells provided the cDNA or gDNA that made up the material.

Authors' data handling: Using reference gene primer amplification, nucleated cell counts were estimated. Data came from immunoSEQ multiplex PCR; TCRdb stores just in-frame clones and leaves some out. For V, J and clone size, that table is used; D and trimming come from the DNA. Of fewer than 250,000 clones detected, approximately 81% appear once; the ten largest clones hold approximately 20%. This CDR3 is built from 13 residues. The V and J ends lost 5 bases and 1 base respectively, with 6 bases between them. CDR1 is SEHNR, CDR2 FQNEAQ, per germline (reference sequence). Source material: peripheral blood. This chain connects TRBV7-9 to TRBJ2-1, with D tentatively TRBD2 (5 bases). The receptor's source is a young man with active or convalescent COVID-19. CDR3 residues: CASSGSSYNEQFF. For the CDR3, the DNA is TGTGCCAGCAGCGGGAGTTCCTACAATGAGCAGTTCTTC.